A selection of T cell receptor beta chains follows, all from one sample in a study of cytotoxic CD8 clonotypes in ibrutinib-treated CLL. Assay used: immunoSEQ multiplex PCR; TCRdb lists only in-frame clones, some missing. The sample has a few thousand clones, about 80% seen once; the top ten hold 21%. This specimen consisted of PBMCs, obtained before ibrutinib treatment. These receptor sequences come from a human donor with chronic lymphocytic leukemia. Both conserved end residues are part of each CDR3. D genes are given only for firm matches. Clone size appears in some rows only: once, few, many, or a class for an expanded clone.

TRBJ2-5 TRBD2 TRBV4-2 . TGTGCCAGCAGCCAGGCGGGAGCGGGAGTCGGTCTTCGGGAGACCCAGTACTTC CASSQAGAGVGLRETQYF
TRBJ2-1 . TRBV12-5 once TGTGCTAGTGGCCCCGAACGGGGCCAGTTCTTC CASGPERGQFF
TRBJ1-5 . TRBV7-9 few TGTGCCAGCAGCCCAGGGTTTCAGCCCCAGCATTTT CASSPGFQPQHF
TRBJ1-5 . TRBV9 . TGTGCCAGCAGCGTAGCCTCAGGGCACAGCAATCAGCCCCAGCATTTT CASSVASGHSNQPQHF
TRBJ2-2 . TRBV6-5 . TGTGCCAGCAACAGACAGAACACCGGGGAGCTGTTTTTT CASNRQNTGELFF
TRBJ2-7 TRBD2 TRBV5-1 . TGCGCCAGCAGCTTATCCGCGGGAGCGAACTACGAGCAGTACTTC CASSLSAGANYEQYF
TRBJ2-2 . TRBV7-8 . TGTGCCAGCAGAGGTGGGCTATCGAACACCGGGGAGCTGTTTTTT CASRGGLSNTGELFF
TRBJ2-5 . TRBV7-2 . TGTGCCAGCAGGCGGGGTGGGGGTCTGGGAGAGACCCAGTACTTC CASRRGGGLGETQYF
TRBJ2-1 TRBD2 TRBV19 . TGTGCCAGTAGCCACGGGACTAGCGGGAGCGAGCAGTTCTTC CASSHGTSGSEQFF
TRBJ2-5 . TRBV6-5 once TGTGCCAGCAGGCTGTTAGAGACCCAGTACTTC CASRLLETQYF
TRBJ1-1 . TRBV27 . TGTGCCAGCAGTCCCGGGCTGAACACTGAAGCTTTCTTT CASSPGLNTEAFF
TRBJ1-1 TRBD1 TRBV19 . TGTGCCAGTAGTATAAGGGGAGGGGGCGCGATATATACTGAAGCTTTCTTT CASSIRGGGAIYTEAFF
TRBJ2-7 TRBD2 TRBV18 . TGTGCCAGCTCACGGGGACTAGACTCCTACGAGCAGTACTTC CASSRGLDSYEQYF
TRBJ2-2 TRBD2 TRBV19 . TGTGCCAGTAAGCTAGCGGGAGGAAATACCGGGGAGCTGTTTTTT CASKLAGGNTGELFF
TRBJ2-5 TRBD1 TRBV5-1 once TGCGCCAGCAGCTTGAGACAGGGGGAGGTAGAGACCCAGTACTTC CASSLRQGEVETQYF
TRBJ2-1 . TRBV7-9 . TGTGCCAGCAGCACCGCAGGGGGGAATGAGCAGTTCTTC CASSTAGGNEQFF
TRBJ1-3 . TRBV7-6 few TGTGCCAGCAGCCCAGGCAGCTCTGGAAACACCATATATTTT CASSPGSSGNTIYF
TRBJ2-3 TRBD2 TRBV10-3 once TGTGCCATCAGTGAGGGTCTAGCGGGGAGCACAGATACGCAGTATTTT CAISEGLAGSTDTQYF
TRBJ2-1 . TRBV9 . TGTGCCAGCAGCTCCTCGACCGGGGTCTATTCCTACAATGAGCAGTTCTTC CASSSSTGVYSYNEQFF
TRBJ2-2 . TRBV6-1 . TGTGCCAGCAGTGAAACGTGGATGGTAGCAGGCAACACCGGGGAGCTGTTTTTT CASSETWMVAGNTGELFF
TRBJ2-7 TRBD2 TRBV10-1 . TGCGCCAGCAGTGCGGGAGCGGGGCCCTACGAGCAGTACTTC CASSAGAGPYEQYF
TRBJ2-7 . TRBV14 . TGTGCCAGCAGCCAAGATTTGGTCTTGGGCGAGCAGTACTTC CASSQDLVLGEQYF
TRBJ1-1 . TRBV15 . TGTGCCACCAGCAGAGATGGCGTTTGGGGAACTGAAGCTTTCTTT CATSRDGVWGTEAFF
TRBJ2-3 . TRBV11-3 . TGTGCCAGCAGCTTAGCATACCCTCCAGATACGCAGTATTTT CASSLAYPPDTQYF
TRBJ2-5 . TRBV28 few TGTGCCAGCAATGGCGGATCCAGGGGTAAAGAGACCCAGTACTTC CASNGGSRGKETQYF
TRBJ1-3 TRBD1 TRBV27 . TGTGCCAGCAGTCCGCCTTACCGACAGGGCGGCTCTGGAAACACCATATATTTT CASSPPYRQGGSGNTIYF
TRBJ2-7 TRBD2 TRBV30 few TGTGCCTGGACCCCGCGCCGTAGCGGGGACTACGAGCAGTACTTC CAWTPRRSGDYEQYF
TRBJ1-3 . TRBV2 . TGTGCCAGCAGGATGGACGGCGACTCTGGAAACACCATATATTTT CASRMDGDSGNTIYF
TRBJ1-5 TRBD1 TRBV6-5 . TGTGCCAGCAAAACAGGGGATCAGCCCCAGCATTTT CASKTGDQPQHF
TRBJ2-7 . TRBV7-9 . TGTGCCAGCAGCTTAGACAGTACCCGCCAGTACTTC CASSLDSTRQYF
TRBJ1-5 . TRBV19 large TGTGCCAGTAGCCCTACATGGGGGCTCAATCAGCCCCAGCATTTT CASSPTWGLNQPQHF
TRBJ2-1 . TRBV6-4 once TGTGCCAGCAGTGACGGTAACCGACACAATGAGCAGTTCTTC CASSDGNRHNEQFF
TRBJ2-3 TRBD2 TRBV4-1 . TGCGCCAGCAGCCAAGCTGGGTTGGTTTTCGGCGGGAGACCAGATACGCAGTATTTT CASSQAGLVFGGRPDTQYF
TRBJ2-7 . TRBV9 . TGTGCCAGCAGCCCCAGGGGCGGGTTCAAGTACTTC CASSPRGGFKYF
TRBJ2-1 TRBD2 TRBV30 . TGTGCCTGGAGTATTGGGACTAGCGGAGCGAAAGGGGAGTTCTTC CAWSIGTSGAKGEFF
TRBJ2-7 . TRBV7-6 . TGTGCCAGCAGTCTGGGGACCCCGGAGGCTTACGAGCAGTACTTC CASSLGTPEAYEQYF
TRBJ2-1 . TRBV28 . TGTGCCAGCAGTTCCCCCCTCCTTGGCTCGGGGTCCTACAATGAGCAGTTCTTC CASSSPLLGSGSYNEQFF
TRBJ1-5 . TRBV28 . TGTGCCAGCAGTTTAATTACCGGGACGGGCCAGCCCCAGCATTTT CASSLITGTGQPQHF
TRBJ2-3 . TRBV29-1 . TGCAGCGTTGAACCCAGGAGCACAGATACGCAGTATTTT CSVEPRSTDTQYF
TRBJ2-1 TRBD2 TRBV20-1 . TGCAGTGCTAGAGGGCGGGAGGGCAAGTTCTTC CSARGREGKFF
TRBJ1-4 . TRBV18 once TGTGCCAGCTCCGGGTTGACGACTAATGAAAAACTGTTTTTT CASSGLTTNEKLFF
TRBJ2-3 . TRBV19 . TGTGCCAGTAGTCCGCCCTTGGGCAGGGGCCTCCCAGATACGCAGTATTTT CASSPPLGRGLPDTQYF
TRBJ2-7 TRBD2 TRBV2 . TGTGCCAGCAGTGTGATGATAGCGGGCCCCAGCGGGAGACAGTACTTC CASSVMIAGPSGRQYF
TRBJ2-7 TRBD2 TRBV11-3 . TGTGCCAGCAGCTTAGTGGCGGGAGGGCCCTACGAGCAGTACTTC CASSLVAGGPYEQYF
TRBJ2-7 TRBD1 TRBV28 . TGTGCCAGCCTTGACAGGGGCCAGCAGTACTTC CASLDRGQQYF
TRBJ2-5 TRBD2 TRBV28 once TGTGCCAGCAGTTCCCCACCAGCGGGAGGGCTACAAGAGACCCAGTACTTC CASSSPPAGGLQETQYF
TRBJ1-3 . TRBV7-8 . TGTGCCAGCAGCTTAAGCGGGTCGGGAAACACCATATATTTT CASSLSGSGNTIYF
TRBJ2-3 . TRBV11-1 . TGTGCCAGCAGTTTCCTCGGGAGTGGGACAGATACGCAGTATTTT CASSFLGSGTDTQYF
TRBJ2-4 . TRBV19 . TGTGCCAGTAGTCCGAGAGGGGCCATTCAGTACTTC CASSPRGAIQYF
TRBJ2-1 TRBD2 TRBV30 . TGTGCCTGGAGTTTGTTGGCGGGAGACCTGATGAGCTCCTACAATGAGCAGTTCTTC CAWSLLAGDLMSSYNEQFF
TRBJ1-1 . TRBV29-1 . TGCAGCGCATGGGGGGGCGTCACTGAAGCTTTCTTT CSAWGGVTEAFF
TRBJ1-1 . TRBV7-8 . TGTGCCAGCAGCTATGGGGGTGACACTGAAGCTTTCTTT CASSYGGDTEAFF
TRBJ1-1 . TRBV19 . TGTGCCAGTAGTACCGGACGGGACCGCACTGAAGCTTTCTTT CASSTGRDRTEAFF